The entry that follows covers one T cell receptor (beta chain) sequence. Its antigen is as yet unknown. This entry comes from a study of post-analysis software for immune sequencing data. Regarding the study as a whole: Strong co-clustering by F measure was evident for samples that had been prepared in the same batch. Patients used about five TRBV segments, including TRBV5-6, TRBV5-1 and TRBV20-1, more often than controls. There was significantly lower normalized Chao1 diversity in multiple sclerosis patients than in controls.

The CDR3 sequence is 16 residues long. Trimming removed 6 bases at V and 8 bases at J, with 25 bases between. The library was made from cDNA and included unique molecular identifiers. cDNA molecules numbering about half a million came from around 1 to 10 million T cells. TCRdb redid the calling of the PCR reads with MiXCR, one entry per CDR3 protein. Here the sample spans 170,000 or so distinct CDR3 sequences, 30% being singletons. The source is a girl aged 10 to 17 with multiple sclerosis. Sequenced input: blood. The chain carries TRBV12-3 or TRBV12-4 and TRBJ1-2; a possible D gene is TRBD1 (5 bases). CDR3 DNA sequence: TGTGCCAGCAGCTACATTCTGGGACCAACGTTGCGGGGCTACACCTTC. Its protein is CASSYILGPTLRGYTF.